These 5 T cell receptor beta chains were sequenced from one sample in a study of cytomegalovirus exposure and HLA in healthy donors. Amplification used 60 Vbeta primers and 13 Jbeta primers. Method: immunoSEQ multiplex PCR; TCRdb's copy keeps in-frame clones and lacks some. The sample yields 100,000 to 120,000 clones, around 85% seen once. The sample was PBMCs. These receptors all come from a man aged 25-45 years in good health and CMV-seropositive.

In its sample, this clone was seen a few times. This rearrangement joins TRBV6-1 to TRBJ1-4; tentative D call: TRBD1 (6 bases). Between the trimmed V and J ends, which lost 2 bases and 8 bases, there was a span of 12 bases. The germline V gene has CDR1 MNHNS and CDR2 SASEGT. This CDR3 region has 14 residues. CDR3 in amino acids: CASSELGGWEKLFF. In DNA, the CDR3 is TGTGCCAGCAGTGAATTAGGGGGATGGGAAAAACTGTTTTTT.

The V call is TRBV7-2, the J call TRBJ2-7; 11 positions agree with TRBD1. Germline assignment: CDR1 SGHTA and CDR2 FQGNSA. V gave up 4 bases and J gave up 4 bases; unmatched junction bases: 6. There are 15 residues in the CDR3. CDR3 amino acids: CASSSPGQGVYEQYF. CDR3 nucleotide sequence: TGTGCCAGCAGCTCACCGGGACAGGGGGTTTACGAGCAGTACTTC.

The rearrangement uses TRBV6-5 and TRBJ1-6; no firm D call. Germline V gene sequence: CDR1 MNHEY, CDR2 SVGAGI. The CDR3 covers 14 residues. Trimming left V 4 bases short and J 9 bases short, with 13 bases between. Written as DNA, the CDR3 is TGTGCCAGCAGTTCCACAGAGGGCGGTTCACCCCTCCACTTT. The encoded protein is CASSSTEGGSPLHF.

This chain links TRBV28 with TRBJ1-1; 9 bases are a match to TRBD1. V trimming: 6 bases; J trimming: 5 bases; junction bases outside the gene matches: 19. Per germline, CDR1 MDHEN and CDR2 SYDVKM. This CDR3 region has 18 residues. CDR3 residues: CASSTQTGGDWAGTEAFF. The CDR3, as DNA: TGTGCCAGCAGCACCCAGACAGGGGGAGATTGGGCGGGAACTGAAGCTTTCTTT.

The CDR3 reads CASSLESRTGLTGELFF. The CDR3 nucleotides are TGTGCCAGCAGCTTAGAATCGCGGACAGGGCTAACCGGGGAGCTGTTTTTT. V usage is TRBV7-3 and J usage is TRBJ2-2; 8 bases match TRBD1. J gave up 5 bases and V 2 bases, and 10 bases lay outside the gene matches. Germline V CDR1 and CDR2: SGHTA, FQGTGA. The CDR3 loop spans 17 amino acids.